This is a list of T cell receptor beta chains from one sample in a study of breast tumors, draining lymph nodes, adjacent tissues. TCRdb independently ran MiXCR on the multiplex PCR reads; one entry per CDR3 protein. Among around 170,000 distinct CDR3 sequences listed, around a third were seen once. The specimen sequenced was axillary lymph node tissue. These TCRs come from a female donor with breast cancer. Some clones in this sample may be carry-over from other donors' samples. CDR3s include the opening cysteine and the closing phenylalanine or tryptophan. The D gene is left open where the match is weak. Rows may omit the clone size; those that give it use once, few, many or a size class.

v_gene	j_gene	abundance	d_gene	len	CDR3nt	CDR3aa
TRBV7-6	TRBJ2-5	.	.	16	TGTGCCAGCAGTTACGCCGACAGAGCCTACCAAGGGACCCAGTACTTC	CASSYADRAYQGTQYF
TRBV9	TRBJ2-1	.	.	16	TGTGCCAGCAGCGGGGTCAGTGGCGGGGCCCAGGGTGAGCAGTTCTTC	CASSGVSGGAQGEQFF
TRBV24-1	TRBJ2-1	.	TRBD2	18	TGTGCCACCAGTAACCCCCCAAATGGGGCTAGCGGGAAGAATGAGCAGTTCTTC	CATSNPPNGASGKNEQFF
TRBV29-1	TRBJ2-2	.	.	14	TGCAGCGTTGACAGGGGAGGAGAGACCGGGGAGCTGTTTTTT	CSVDRGGETGELFF
TRBV18	TRBJ1-1	.	.	14	TGTGCCAGCTCACTAAGACAGACGAACACTGAAGCTTTCTTT	CASSLRQTNTEAFF
TRBV10-3	TRBJ2-7	many	TRBD2	15	TGTGCCATCAGTGAGGGGACTAGCGGAACCTACGAGCAGTACTTC	CAISEGTSGTYEQYF
TRBV19	TRBJ1-5	many	TRBD1	15	TGTGCCAGTAGTGCCACAACAGGGGTGAATCAGCCCCAGCATTTT	CASSATTGVNQPQHF
TRBV14	TRBJ2-7	many	.	14	TGTGCCAGCAGCCAACCGGCAGGCCCTTACGAGCAGTACTTC	CASSQPAGPYEQYF
TRBV29-1	TRBJ2-2	many	.	13	TGCAGCGTTGATTTAGAGAACACCGGGGAGCTGTTTTTT	CSVDLENTGELFF
TRBV20-1	TRBJ1-5	many	.	16	TGCAGTGCTAGAGCGGGGATCTGGGCAAGCAATCAGCCCCAGCATTTT	CSARAGIWASNQPQHF
TRBV6-6	TRBJ2-3	many	TRBD2	15	TGTGCCAGCAGTTACGCAATAGCGGGAGATTATACGCAGTATTTT	CASSYAIAGDYTQYF
TRBV2	TRBJ2-2	.	.	15	TGTGCCACCATGAGACAAGCCTTGAACACCGGGGAGCTGTTTTTT	CATMRQALNTGELFF
TRBV2	TRBJ1-1	many	.	13	TGTGCCGCAGAGGGGCGTTACGGCACTGAAGCTTTCTTT	CAAEGRYGTEAFF
TRBV20-1	TRBJ1-6	.	TRBD1	15	TGCAGTGCTAGATCCTTAGACAGGGACAATTCACCCCTCCACTTT	CSARSLDRDNSPLHF
TRBV20-1	TRBJ2-3	many	TRBD2	15	TGCAGTGCTCAACGGACTAGCGGTAGCACAGATACGCAGTATTTT	CSAQRTSGSTDTQYF
TRBV7-6	TRBJ1-2	many	TRBD1	16	TGTGCCAGCAGCGCGGAGGTGGGACAGGTCATCTATGGCTACACCTTC	CASSAEVGQVIYGYTF
TRBV5-4	TRBJ2-1	.	.	15	TGTGCCAGCAGCTTGGGACTAGAGAAAAGGAATGAGCAGTTCTTC	CASSLGLEKRNEQFF
TRBV12-3/TRBV12-4	TRBJ1-4	many	.	16	TGTGCCAGCAGTTTTGTTCCTCCGGCAACTAATGAAAAACTGTTTTTT	CASSFVPPATNEKLFF
TRBV20-1	TRBJ2-1	.	.	12	TGCAGTTCAACCAGGGCCGGCAATGAGCAGTTCTTC	CSSTRAGNEQFF
TRBV7-3	TRBJ1-1	.	.	14	TGTGCCAGCAGCTCGGGGGGGTTCGGGTCTGAAGCTTTCTTT	CASSSGGFGSEAFF
TRBV5-1	TRBJ1-6	once	.	13	TGTGCCAGCAGCTTAGAGGATAATTCACCCCTCCACTTT	CASSLEDNSPLHF
TRBV11-2	TRBJ2-6	many	TRBD1	18	TGTGCCAGCAGCTTCTCCGGGACAGTTTTCTCTGGGGCCAACGTCCTGACTTTC	CASSFSGTVFSGANVLTF
TRBV7-2	TRBJ2-7	many	.	12	TGTGCCAGCAGCTTATTAGGTTACGAGCAGTACTTC	CASSLLGYEQYF
TRBV10-2	TRBJ2-5	many	.	13	TGCGCCAGCCAATCCGGGGGACGTAAGACCCAGTACTTC	CASQSGGRKTQYF
TRBV6-9	TRBJ2-2	few	TRBD1	18	TGTGCCAGCAGTCATTCGGACAGGGCGGACACGAACACCGGGGAGCTGTTTTTT	CASSHSDRADTNTGELFF
TRBV7-9	TRBJ1-2	once	TRBD1	16	TGTGCCAGCAGCTTAAACAGCGACAGGGGCAACTATGGCTACACCTTC	CASSLNSDRGNYGYTF